The 27 T cell receptor beta chains in this list originate from one sample, sequenced in a study of T cell changes during pregnancy in multiple sclerosis. Data came from immunoSEQ multiplex PCR; TCRdb stores just in-frame clones and leaves some out. The repertoire consists of about 35,000 clones, with 90% occurring once and the leading ten covering 5.4%. The sequencing used peripheral blood, collected in the third trimester of pregnancy. These receptors were taken from a female donor in good health, enrolled as a control in a pregnancy study.

The chain is built from TRBV6-1 and TRBJ2-7; 11 bases line up with TRBD1. The CDR3 runs 16 residues. V gave up 2 bases and J gave up 7 bases; unmatched junction bases: 10. From germline, CDR1 is MNHNS and CDR2 SASEGT. Here the CDR3 reads CASSEKIGQGAREQYF. The CDR3 DNA reads TGTGCCAGCAGTGAAAAGATCGGACAGGGGGCGCGGGAGCAGTACTTC.

The rearrangement links TRBV5-4 to TRBJ2-3; 9 bases match TRBD2. CDR1 and CDR2 from the germline V gene are SGHNT and YYREEE (reference sequence). The CDR3 length is 20 residues. With V trimmed by 2 bases and J by 2 bases, 18 bases remained unmatched. The CDR3 sequence: CASSLSRRGGGAGITDTQYF. The CDR3 region has the DNA TGTGCCAGCAGCTTATCCCGACGCGGCGGGGGGGCGGGGATCACAGATACGCAGTATTTT.

V is TRBV28 and J is TRBJ2-7, with a weak D call TRBD1 (5 bases). The CDR3 loop spans 15 amino acids. V gave up 5 bases and J gave up 5 bases, with 19 bases separating them. The germline gives CDR1 MDHEN, CDR2 SYDVKM. The CDR3 coding sequence is TGTGCCAGCAGTCCCGCTCAGCCTTGGGGCAACGAGCAGTACTTC. This translates into CASSPAQPWGNEQYF.

The chain recombines TRBV7-6 with TRBJ2-7; the match to TRBD2 covers 7 bases. The CDR3 has 16 residues. The V gene end was trimmed by 1 base and the J gene end by 3 bases; junction bases not matched to a gene: 9. Germline CDR1 is SGHVS and CDR2 is FNYEAQ. The CDR3 nucleotides are TGTGCCAGCAGCTTAGGTCTTGGCGGGGGAGACTACGAGCAGTACTTC. Translating it yields CASSLGLGGGDYEQYF.

This clone was counted between two and nine times. The V and J genes are TRBV2 and TRBJ1-2, with D possibly matching TRBD1 (5 bases). Germline CDR1 reads SNHLY; CDR2 reads FYNNEI. V lost 4 bases to trimming and J lost 5 bases, with 17 bases between them. This CDR3 contains 15 residues. CDR3 in amino acids: CASSAGEIVKYGYTF. CDR3 DNA: TGTGCCAGCAGTGCGGGGGAGATCGTTAAGTATGGCTACACCTTC. Full variable domain (missing parts from reference TRBV2 and TRBJ1-2): EPEVTQTPSHQVTQMGQEVILRCVPISNHLYFYWYRQILGQKVEFLVSFYNNEISEKSEIFDDQFSVERPDGSNFTLKIRSTKLEDSAMYFCASSAGEIVKYGYTFGSGTRLTVV.

The J gene is TRBJ2-2, the V gene TRBV18, with 8 bases lining up with TRBD2. The V and J ends lost 5 bases and 5 bases, in that order; junction bases with no gene match: 10. CDR3 length: 16 amino acids. Germline V gene sequence: CDR1 KGHSH, CDR2 LQKENI. In DNA form, the CDR3 reads TGTGCCAGCTCATCAAAGGGACTAGGATTGACCGGGGAGCTGTTTTTT. It encodes CASSSKGLGLTGELFF.

This chain joins TRBV27 and TRBJ2-7; 12 bases are shared with TRBD2. Losses at the gene ends were 5 bases for V and 0 bases for J; bases not matched to a gene: 11. The CDR3 runs to 18 residues. Germline assignment: CDR1 MNHEY and CDR2 SMNVEV (reference sequence). CDR3 DNA: TGTGCCAGCAGTCCTGCGAGGACTAGCGGGGTCCCCTCCTACGAGCAGTACTTC. Translation gives CASSPARTSGVPSYEQYF.

This CDR3 is CASSIWRTFNEKLFF. The CDR3 nucleotides read TGTGCCAGTAGTATTTGGCGGACTTTTAATGAAAAACTGTTTTTT. V gene TRBV19 combines with J gene TRBJ1-4, with no clear D. Trimming shortened V by 3 bases and J by 4 bases, and 12 bases separated the two germline ends. The CDR3 has 15 residues. Germline loops: CDR1 LNHDA, CDR2 SQIVND (reference sequence).

V is TRBV6-1 and J is TRBJ1-1; D is uncertain. Trimming took off 7 bases at V and 7 bases at J, with 13 bases between the two ends. This CDR3 is 12 amino acids long. Germline lookup yields CDR1 MNHNS and CDR2 SASEGT. The CDR3: CASNGIGIEAFF. The DNA for the CDR3 is TGTGCCAGCAACGGCATCGGGATTGAAGCTTTCTTT.

V and J are TRBV5-6 and TRBJ2-1; 7 nucleotides agree with TRBD1. After removal of 1 base from V and 9 bases from J, the junction contained 4 bases not matched to a gene. The CDR3 spans 13 residues. Germline lookup yields CDR1 SGHDT and CDR2 YYEEEE. Here the CDR3 reads CASSLLRGPEQFF. The CDR3, as DNA: TGTGCCAGCAGCTTGTTGAGGGGGCCTGAGCAGTTCTTC.

This clone was observed a single time. The chain uses TRBV5-5 and TRBJ1-2; perhaps TRBD1 as D (6 bases). Trimming left V 4 bases short and J 1 base short, with 14 bases between. Germline V lookup: CDR1 SGHKS, CDR2 YYEKEE (reference sequence). This CDR3 contains 15 residues. The CDR3 loop is CASSADNRVNYGYTF. CDR3 DNA: TGTGCCAGCAGCGCGGATAACAGGGTTAACTATGGCTACACCTTC.

The V gene is TRBV15, the J gene TRBJ1-1; possible D gene TRBD1, 5 bases. This CDR3 spans 15 amino acids. The V gene's germline CDR1 is LNHNV and CDR2 YYDKDF (reference sequence). Trimming left V 5 bases short and J 3 bases short, with 16 bases between. The CDR3 coding sequence is TGTGCCACCAGCCCCCTGGGGGGGGAAGACACTGAAGCTTTCTTT. Translation gives CATSPLGGEDTEAFF.

V and J are TRBV11-3 and TRBJ2-2, with D possibly being TRBD2 (7 bases). V lost 4 bases and J lost 2, with 11 bases in between. CDR1 SGHNT and CDR2 YENEEA come from the germline V gene. This CDR3 contains 15 residues. The CDR3 reads CASSSGGLNTGELFF. CDR3 bases: TGTGCCAGCAGCTCGGGGGGCCTTAACACCGGGGAGCTGTTTTTT.

This clone has a single count. The CDR3 DNA is TGTGCCAGCAGTTACTTAGAACAGGGGGGAGAGCAGTACTTC. Its protein product is CASSYLEQGGEQYF. The chain employs TRBV6-5 and TRBJ2-7; 8 bases align to TRBD1. From germline, CDR1 is MNHEY and CDR2 SVGAGI. Trimming cost V 1 base and J 7 bases; bases outside gene matches: 6. This CDR3 comprises 14 residues.

This chain connects TRBV4-1 to TRBJ1-1; D may be TRBD1 (6 bases). V was clipped by 0 bases and J by 3 bases, with 17 bases between them. From germline, CDR1 is MGHRA and CDR2 YSYEKL. CDR3 length: 17 amino acids. In nucleotides, the CDR3 is TGCGCCAGCAGCCAAGATCTATTACGGAAGGGGGACACTGAAGCTTTCTTT. It encodes CASSQDLLRKGDTEAFF.

The chain has TRBV21-1 and TRBJ2-5; the table's TRBD1 call for D was not verified on the DNA. TRBV21-1 is designated a pseudogene. The CDR3 length is 15 residues. CDR3 nucleotides: TGTGCCAGCAGCAAATCTGGGGCAACCGAAGAGACCCAGTACTTC. This translates into CASSKSGATEETQYF.

CDR3 DNA sequence: TGTGCCAGCAGTGAACTCCCGGGACAGACCTACGAGCAGTACTTC. It specifies CASSELPGQTYEQYF. The chain recombines TRBV6-1 with TRBJ2-7, with 7 bases matching TRBD1. This CDR3 region has 15 residues. Germline V gene lookup returns CDR1 MNHNS and CDR2 SASEGT. Losses at the gene ends were 2 bases for V and 2 bases for J; bases not matched to a gene: 6.

This sequence joins TRBV7-9 and TRBJ2-1, with TRBD2 matching 10 bases. The CDR3 length is 18 residues. The germline V gene has CDR1 SEHNR and CDR2 FQNEAQ (reference sequence). J was trimmed by 4 bases and V by 4 bases; bases with no gene match: 13. CDR3 residues: CASSSELLSGGKYNEQFF. CDR3 DNA sequence: TGTGCCAGCAGCTCCGAATTACTTAGCGGGGGGAAATACAATGAGCAGTTCTTC.

Notes on this clone: The same CDR3 also results from other DNA sequences found in this sample. The chain joins TRBV5-1 to TRBJ1-1; 10 nucleotides line up with TRBD1. Germline V gives CDR1 SGHRS, CDR2 YFSETQ. CDR3 length: 14 residues. J was trimmed by 1 base and V by 4 bases; bases with no gene match: 1. The CDR3 reads CASSRDRGNTEAFF. The CDR3 DNA is TGCGCCAGCAGCCGGGACAGGGGGAACACTGAAGCTTTCTTT.

The rearrangement uses TRBV29-1 and TRBJ2-6; possible D gene TRBD2, 5 bases. CDR1 SQVTM and CDR2 ANQGSEA come from the germline V gene. V was pared by 7 bases and J by 1 base, with 14 bases between. This CDR3 comprises 15 residues. The CDR3 DNA is TGCAGCGCCGGGAAGACGGTATCTGGGGCCAACGTCCTGACTTTC. This translates into CSAGKTVSGANVLTF.

The chain links TRBV27 to TRBJ2-3; D is ambiguous. V was pared by 6 bases and J by 6 bases, with 13 bases between. From germline, CDR1 is MNHEY and CDR2 SMNVEV (reference sequence). This CDR3 has 13 residues. The CDR3 region is CASSRHVTDTQYF. CDR3 nucleotide sequence: TGTGCCAGCAGCAGACATGTCACCGATACGCAGTATTTT.

J is TRBJ1-2 and V is TRBV6-1; TRBD1 is a possible D gene (5 bases). Germline values: CDR1 MNHNS, CDR2 SASEGT. The CDR3 totals 14 residues. Trimming took off 5 bases at V and 5 bases at J, with 15 bases between the two ends. DNA of the CDR3: TGTGCCAGCAGTCCGGGGGAAGGAGGGTATGGCTACACCTTC. Protein product: CASSPGEGGYGYTF.

The chain uses TRBV5-1 and TRBJ2-7, with 8 bases matching TRBD2. This CDR3 is built from 15 residues. The germline V gene encodes CDR1 SGHRS and CDR2 YFSETQ. The V segment lost 4 bases and the J segment 0 bases; nucleotides outside the gene matches: 6. CDR3: CASSVTSGPSYEQYF. The CDR3 DNA reads TGCGCCAGCAGCGTTACTAGCGGCCCCTCCTACGAGCAGTACTTC.

The V call is TRBV18, the J call TRBJ1-6; a possible D gene is TRBD1 (6 bases). The germline V gene encodes CDR1 KGHSH and CDR2 LQKENI. V dropped 0 bases and J dropped 10 bases, with 13 bases sitting between them. The CDR3 is 15 amino acids. DNA of the CDR3: TGTGCCAGCTCACCACCACAGGGTATGGACTCACCCCTCCACTTT. This translates into CASSPPQGMDSPLHF.

The chain recombines TRBV5-1 with TRBJ1-2; 10 nucleotides align to TRBD1. The CDR3 is 14 amino acids. Germline V gene lookup returns CDR1 SGHRS and CDR2 YFSETQ. The junction had 6 bases not matched to a gene; V was cut back by 2 bases and J by 8 bases. The DNA of the CDR3 is TGCGCCAGCAGCTTTGGGACAGGGGTACGCGGCTACACCTTC. Protein sequence: CASSFGTGVRGYTF.

V is TRBV30 and J is TRBJ1-1; D is perhaps TRBD1 (5 bases). Germline assignment: CDR1 GTSNPN and CDR2 SVGIG (reference sequence). V lost 7 bases and J 4 bases, leaving 16 bases between the germline ends. The CDR3 loop spans 13 amino acids. CDR3 DNA sequence: TGTGCCTTTGACGCAGGGATGAGCACTGAAGCTTTCTTT. Translation: CAFDAGMSTEAFF.

This clone was detected once. The chain has TRBV27 and TRBJ2-5; TRBD2 matches 11 bases. J was trimmed by 5 bases and V by 4 bases; bases with no gene match: 27. Germline V gives CDR1 MNHEY, CDR2 SMNVEV (reference sequence). This CDR3 spans 22 amino acids. In DNA form, the CDR3 reads TGTGCCAGCAGTTCCCACGGGGCGCGTGGATTCCTAGCGGGAGGAATGAGGGAGACCCAGTACTTC. It yields the protein CASSSHGARGFLAGGMRETQYF.